Below are 8 T cell receptor beta chains sequenced from a single sample in a study of T-cell memory formation after mild COVID-19. TCRdb processed the 5' RACE reads anew with MiXCR; each CDR3 protein has one entry. The sample consists of a few hundred thousand distinct CDR3 sequences, 20% to 30% of them appearing once. Sequencing was performed on PBMCs or a T cell subset sorted from them (not recorded which). These TCRs come from an adult woman who had mild COVID-19 (a few samples of this study predate the infection). Cell type and time point are not known.

This clonotype was picked up a small number of times. The gene calls are TRBV29-1 and TRBJ1-2; D possibly corresponds to TRBD1 (5 bases). V shed 4 bases and J shed 3 bases, with 9 bases lying between them. This CDR3 comprises 12 residues. Germline lookup yields CDR1 SQVTM and CDR2 ANQGSEA. DNA for the CDR3: TGCAGCGTTGTGGGGGGAGACTATGGCTACACCTTC. Translated: CSVVGGDYGYTF.

The rearrangement links TRBV5-6 to TRBJ2-5; no firm D call. CDR3 length: 14 amino acids. CDR1 is SGHDT and CDR2 is YYEEEE in the germline V gene. Trimming left V 1 base short and J 5 bases short, with 12 bases between. For the CDR3, the DNA is TGTGCCAGCAGCTTGTTTTCCCGCTCGGAGACCCAGTACTTC. Protein: CASSLFSRSETQYF.

The table lists this clonotype with a few counts. The chain is built from TRBV7-9 and TRBJ2-1; 11 nucleotides agree with TRBD2. Germline-derived CDR1 and CDR2 are SEHNR and FQNEAQ (reference sequence). The CDR3 length is 16 residues. Germline trimming cut 5 bases from V and 6 bases from J; bases unmatched to any gene: 9. This CDR3 is CASSPPGLAATNEQFF. DNA for the CDR3: TGTGCCAGCAGCCCTCCGGGACTAGCGGCAACCAATGAGCAGTTCTTC.

This clonotype has just a few counts. The V call is TRBV4-1, the J call TRBJ1-1, with no clear D. The germline V and J ends were trimmed by 0 bases and 5 bases, with 13 bases remaining between them. The CDR3 length is 15 residues. From germline, CDR1 is MGHRA and CDR2 YSYEKL. The CDR3 sequence is CASSQDAEGGTEAFF. CDR3 coding DNA: TGCGCCAGCAGCCAAGATGCTGAAGGCGGGACTGAAGCTTTCTTT.

J is TRBJ2-7 and V is TRBV29-1; possible D gene TRBD1, 6 bases. The CDR3 totals 15 residues. Germline CDR1 and CDR2: SQVTM and ANQGSEA. V lost 4 bases and J 2 bases, leaving 18 bases between the germline ends. CDR3 DNA: TGCAGCGTTGTGACTCATGGACAGCTGACCTACGAGCAGTACTTC. Translated, it gives CSVVTHGQLTYEQYF.

The V call is TRBV7-9, the J call TRBJ2-7, with D unclear. The germline V gene encodes CDR1 SEHNR and CDR2 FQNEAQ (reference sequence). The CDR3 loop spans 13 amino acids. Deletions cut 5 bases from V and 0 bases from J, with 8 bases between. The CDR3 region is CASSPPLSYEQYF. CDR3 coding DNA: TGTGCCAGCAGCCCACCCCTCTCCTACGAGCAGTACTTC.

CDR3 amino acids: CASRPSQGWNTEAFF. CDR3 nucleotides: TGTGCCAGCAGACCCTCCCAGGGTTGGAACACTGAAGCTTTCTTT. The chain couples TRBV2 to TRBJ1-1; D perhaps matches TRBD1 (5 bases). Germline CDR1 SNHLY, CDR2 FYNNEI. This CDR3 has 15 residues. V was cut by 6 bases and J by 1 base, with 15 bases left in between. Together with reference TRBV2 and TRBJ1-1, the CDR3 gives the full variable domain: EPEVTQTPSHQVTQMGQEVILRCVPISNHLYFYWYRQILGQKVEFLVSFYNNEISEKSEIFDDQFSVERPDGSNFTLKIRSTKLEDSAMYFCASRPSQGWNTEAFFGQGTRLTVV.

The rearrangement links TRBV5-1 to TRBJ2-1; a weak D match, TRBD1 (6 bases). This CDR3 is 14 amino acids long. V lost 0 bases to trimming and J lost 8 bases, with 12 bases between them. Germline V lookup: CDR1 SGHRS, CDR2 YFSETQ. CDR3 in amino acids: CASSLAAPGDEQFF. CDR3 bases: TGCGCCAGCAGCTTGGCCGCCCCAGGGGATGAGCAGTTCTTC. Combining the CDR3 with reference TRBV5-1 and TRBJ2-1 gives the whole variable domain KAGVTQTPRYLIKTRGQQVTLSCSPISGHRSVSWYQQTPGQGLQFLFEYFSETQRNKGNFPGRFSGRQFSNSRSEMNVSTLELGDSALYLCASSLAAPGDEQFFGPGTRLTVL.